The 9 T cell receptor beta chains in this list originate from one sample, sequenced in a study of T-cell reconstitution after alpha-beta-depleted transplantation in children (dated by TCRdb to 2016 to 2017). The method was PCR. TCRdb lists the instrument as Illumina HiSeq 2500. To normalize quantification of the TCRbeta repertoire, the TCR libraries were built with molecular barcoding that relied on unique molecular identifiers. TCRdb passed the public sequencing reads through fastp at Q25 and MiXCR, retaining productive beta sequences. Rows are unified per CDR3 protein, each entry keeping the most common DNA and genes. The sample table holds about 690,000 distinct CDR3 sequences, of which 16% were seen once. The ten largest clones capture approximately 1.1% of the sample. The input for sequencing was PBMCs from the stem cell graft donor, taken from the stem cell graft. The source of these receptors is a human donor who donated a stem cell graft to a child with acute myeloid leukemia.

Many counts were recorded for this clonotype. The J gene is TRBJ2-7, the V gene TRBV20-1, with TRBD1 identical over 10 bases. Germline V gene sequence: CDR1 DFQATT, CDR2 SNEGSKA (reference sequence). V shed 3 bases, J shed 5 bases, and the junction held 7 bases outside the gene matches. This CDR3 is 14 amino acids long. The CDR3 is CSARGTGEFHEQYF. The CDR3 DNA reads as TGCAGTGCTAGGGGGACAGGGGAGTTTCACGAGCAGTACTTC.

This clonotype has only a few counts. The chain employs TRBV7-2 and TRBJ1-2, with D possibly matching TRBD1 (6 bases). Germline V CDR1 and CDR2: SGHTA, FQGNSA. V was trimmed by 5 bases and J by 9 bases, leaving 19 bases between them. The CDR3 totals 14 residues. CDR3 coding DNA: TGTGCCAGCAGCCAGGGGTCAGACCACTACCGCTACACCTTC. Translation gives CASSQGSDHYRYTF.

This clonotype has ten or more counts. The rearrangement uses TRBV29-1 and TRBJ2-5; TRBD1 is a possible D gene (6 bases). CDR1 SQVTM and CDR2 ANQGSEA come from the germline V gene. The CDR3 sequence is 16 residues long. V lost 4 bases, J lost 2 bases, and 20 bases lay in between. The CDR3 is CSVGLISGTYQETQYF. In nucleotides, the CDR3 is TGCAGCGTTGGACTGATTTCCGGGACATATCAAGAGACCCAGTACTTC.

This clonotype was recorded many times. The V and J genes are TRBV20-1 and TRBJ2-1; TRBD1 matches 7 bases. The trim removed 5 bases at V and 7 bases at J, leaving 14 bases unmatched. CDR1 DFQATT and CDR2 SNEGSKA come from the germline V gene (reference sequence). The CDR3 is 15 residues long. The chain's CDR3 is CSAGYRDSGINEQFF. The CDR3 nucleotides are TGCAGTGCTGGATACCGGGACAGTGGTATAAATGAGCAGTTCTTC.

This clonotype was observed many times. This chain connects TRBV18 to TRBJ1-1; D call uncertain. This CDR3 has 12 amino acids. Per germline, CDR1 KGHSH and CDR2 LQKENI. Trimming cost V 6 bases and J 4 bases, with 9 bases left between them. CDR3 protein: CASSPVGTEAFF. In nucleotides, the CDR3 is TGTGCCAGCTCGCCCGTGGGCACTGAAGCTTTCTTT.

V and J are TRBV7-9 and TRBJ2-1, with a tentative D call TRBD1 (7 bases). Germline lookup yields CDR1 SEHNR and CDR2 FQNEAQ (reference sequence). This CDR3 comprises 14 residues. V lost 5 bases and J lost 12, with 20 bases in between. CDR3 bases: TGTGCCAGCAGCCCGGGACAGACGGACTATCTGCAGTTCTTC. Its translation: CASSPGQTDYLQFF.

In its sample, this clonotype was seen a few times. The chain links TRBV5-1 to TRBJ2-1, with 10 bases that match TRBD1. The CDR3 is 15 residues long. Germline CDR1 and CDR2: SGHRS and YFSETQ. The junction had 6 bases not matched to a gene; V was cut back by 7 bases and J by 2 bases. Written as DNA, the CDR3 is TGCGCCAGCGGGGGACAGGGGTTGACCTACAATGAGCAGTTCTTC. Protein product: CASGGQGLTYNEQFF.

A few counts support this clonotype. The J gene is TRBJ2-1, the V gene TRBV4-1, with 7 bases that match TRBD1. This CDR3 is built from 15 residues. V was clipped by 4 bases and J by 7 bases; unmatched bases: 10. CDR1 MGHRA and CDR2 YSYEKL come from the germline V gene. The DNA of the CDR3 is TGCGCCAGCAGCCCCGTTCAACAGGGGATGAATGAGCAGTTCTTC. As protein: CASSPVQQGMNEQFF.

This clonotype was seen many times. J is TRBJ2-6 and V is TRBV20-1; no reliable D call. Trimming took 0 bases from V and 0 from J, leaving 9 bases between them. This CDR3 is built from 16 residues. Germline values: CDR1 DFQATT, CDR2 SNEGSKA (reference sequence). The CDR3 DNA reads as TGCAGTGCTAGAGATGCGCGTCGCTCTGGGGCCAACGTCCTGACTTTC. Amino acid sequence: CSARDARRSGANVLTF.